This T cell receptor beta chain was recorded in a study of T cell responses to AZD1222 COVID-19 vaccine. Trimming cost V 1 base and J 6 bases; bases outside gene matches: 5. The CDR3 contains 16 residues. Germline V gene sequence: CDR1 SGHAT, CDR2 FQNNGV. Worth noting for this clone: The antigen is undetermined.

Regarding the study as a whole: Donors in the cohort were predominantly white British and more often female, and clonal diversity was possibly underestimated.

Sequencing used immunoSEQ multiplex PCR; TCRdb keeps in-frame clones, though not all of them. Of 180,000 or so clones in the sample, 85% to 95% are singletons; the top ten hold about 1%. The chain links TRBV11-2 to TRBJ2-1; 11 positions agree with TRBD2. This TCR was sampled from an adult who received the MenACWY meningococcal vaccine as a control. Sequences were derived from peripheral blood, sampled 28 days after the second dose of the MenACWY control vaccine. Here the CDR3 reads CASSLVAGGLGNEQFF. Here the CDR3 DNA reads TGTGCCAGCAGCTTAGTAGCGGGGGGGCTTGGCAATGAGCAGTTCTTC. The variable domain in full, with the rest retrieved from reference TRBV11-2 and TRBJ2-1, is EAGVAQSPRYKIIEKRQSVAFWCNPISGHATLYWYQQILGQGPKLLIQFQNNGVVDDSQLPKDRFSAERLKGVDSTLKIQPAKLEDSAVYLCASSLVAGGLGNEQFFGPGTRLTVL.